This TCR beta chain was captured by sequencing in a study of T cells after yellow fever vaccination. This clonotype was counted ten times or more. This CDR3 has 13 amino acids. Trimming shortened V by 2 bases and J by 7 bases, and 9 bases separated the two germline ends. Germline V gene data show CDR1 as SSHAT and CDR2 as FNYEAQ (reference sequence). Each CDR3 protein gets one entry after TCRdb re-called the 5' RACE reads with MiXCR. The sample consists of about 69,000 distinct CDR3 sequences, approximately 5% of them appearing once. The sequence came from a young man who received the YFV17D yellow fever vaccine. The chain has TRBV7-7 and TRBJ2-1; TRBD2 is a possible D gene (5 bases). Source: CD4+ T cells sorted from PBMCs, taken roughly 14 days after the first yellow fever vaccination. DNA of the CDR3: TGTGCCAGCAGCTTATTACCGGGGAATGAGCAGTTCTTC. It codes for CASSLLPGNEQFF.